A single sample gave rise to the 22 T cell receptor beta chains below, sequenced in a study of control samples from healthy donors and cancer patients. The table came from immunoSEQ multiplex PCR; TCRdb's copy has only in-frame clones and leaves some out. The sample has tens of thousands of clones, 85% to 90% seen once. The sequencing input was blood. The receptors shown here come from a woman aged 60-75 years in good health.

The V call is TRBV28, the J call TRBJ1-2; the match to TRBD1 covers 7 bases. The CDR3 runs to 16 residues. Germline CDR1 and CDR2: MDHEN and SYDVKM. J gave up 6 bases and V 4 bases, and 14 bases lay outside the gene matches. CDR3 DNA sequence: TGTGCCAGCAGTTCCACGCCAGGGGGATCTCTTAATGGCTACACCTTC. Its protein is CASSSTPGGSLNGYTF.

The CDR3 region has the DNA TGTGCCAGCAGTTTACGACAGGGTCGGAGGGAAAACTATGGCTACACCTTC. Translating gives CASSLRQGRRENYGYTF. The V call is TRBV28, the J call TRBJ1-2; TRBD1 matches at 7 bases. The CDR3 is made up of 17 amino acids. Germline V gene sequence: CDR1 MDHEN, CDR2 SYDVKM. V shed 2 bases, J shed 2 bases, and the junction held 11 bases outside the gene matches.

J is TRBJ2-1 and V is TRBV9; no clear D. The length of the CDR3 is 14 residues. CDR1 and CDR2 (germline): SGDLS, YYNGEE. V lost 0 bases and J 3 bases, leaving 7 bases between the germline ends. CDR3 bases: TGTGCCAGCAGCGTAGTTGGAGACTACAATGAGCAGTTCTTC. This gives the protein CASSVVGDYNEQFF.

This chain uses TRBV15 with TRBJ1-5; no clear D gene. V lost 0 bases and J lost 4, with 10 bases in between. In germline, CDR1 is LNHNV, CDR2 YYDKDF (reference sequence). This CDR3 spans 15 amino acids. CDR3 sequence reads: CATSRDGNLNQPQHF. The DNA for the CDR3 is TGTGCCACCAGCAGAGATGGAAACCTAAATCAGCCCCAGCATTTT.

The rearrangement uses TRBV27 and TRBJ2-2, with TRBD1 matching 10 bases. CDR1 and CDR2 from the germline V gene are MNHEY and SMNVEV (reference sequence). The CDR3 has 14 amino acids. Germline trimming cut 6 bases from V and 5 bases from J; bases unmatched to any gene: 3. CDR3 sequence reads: CASSRQGATGELFF. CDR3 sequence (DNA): TGTGCCAGCAGCCGACAGGGGGCAACCGGGGAGCTGTTTTTT.

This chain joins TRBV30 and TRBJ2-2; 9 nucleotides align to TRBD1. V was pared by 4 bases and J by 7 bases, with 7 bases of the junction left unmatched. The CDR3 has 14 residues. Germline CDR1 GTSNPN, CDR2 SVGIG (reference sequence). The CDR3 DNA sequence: TGTGCCTGGAAGGCAGGACAGGGGTACGGGGAGCTGTTTTTT. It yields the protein CAWKAGQGYGELFF. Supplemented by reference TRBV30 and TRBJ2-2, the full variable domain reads SQTIHQWPATLVQPVGSPLSLECTVEGTSNPNLYWYRQAAGRGLQLLFYSVGIGQISSEVPQNLSASRPQDRQFILSSKKLLLSDSGFYLCAWKAGQGYGELFFGEGSRLTVL.

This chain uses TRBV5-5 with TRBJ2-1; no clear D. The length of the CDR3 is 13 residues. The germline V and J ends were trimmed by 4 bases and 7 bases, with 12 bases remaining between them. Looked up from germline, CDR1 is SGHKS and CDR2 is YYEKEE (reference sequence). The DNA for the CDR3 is TGTGCCAGCAGCCTCATCCTGGATAATGAGCAGTTCTTC. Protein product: CASSLILDNEQFF.

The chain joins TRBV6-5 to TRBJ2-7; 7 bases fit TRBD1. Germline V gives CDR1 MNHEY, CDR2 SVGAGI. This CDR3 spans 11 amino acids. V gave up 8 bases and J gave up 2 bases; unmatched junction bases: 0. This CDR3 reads CASDRAYEQYF. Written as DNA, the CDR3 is TGTGCCAGCGACAGGGCCTACGAGCAGTACTTC.

DNA of the CDR3: TGTGCCAGCAGTTCGGTCGGACAGTCGAACACTGAAGCTTTCTTT. Its protein is CASSSVGQSNTEAFF. The J gene is TRBJ1-1, the V gene TRBV25-1, with D perhaps TRBD1 (6 bases). The V end was cut by 5 bases, the J end by 1 base, with 14 bases between. This CDR3 is built from 15 residues. Germline V CDR1 and CDR2: MGHDK, SYGVNS.

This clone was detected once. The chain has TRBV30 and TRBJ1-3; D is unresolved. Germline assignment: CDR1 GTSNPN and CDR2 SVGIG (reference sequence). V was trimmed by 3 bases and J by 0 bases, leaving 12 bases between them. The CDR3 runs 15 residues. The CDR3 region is CAWRSPSISGNTIYF. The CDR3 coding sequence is TGTGCCTGGAGAAGCCCGAGTATCTCTGGAAACACCATATATTTT.

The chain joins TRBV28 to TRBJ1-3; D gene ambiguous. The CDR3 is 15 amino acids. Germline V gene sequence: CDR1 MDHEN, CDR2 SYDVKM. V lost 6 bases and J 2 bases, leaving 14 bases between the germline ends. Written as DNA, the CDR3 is TGTGCCAGCAGGGGGTGGGAGGGCACTGGAAACACCATATATTTT. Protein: CASRGWEGTGNTIYF.

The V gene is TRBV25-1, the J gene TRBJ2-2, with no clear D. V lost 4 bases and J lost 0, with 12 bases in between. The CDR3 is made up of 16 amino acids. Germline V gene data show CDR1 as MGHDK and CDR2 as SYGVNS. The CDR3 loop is CASSGVRIPNTGELFF. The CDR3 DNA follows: TGTGCCAGCAGTGGGGTGAGAATTCCGAACACCGGGGAGCTGTTTTTT.

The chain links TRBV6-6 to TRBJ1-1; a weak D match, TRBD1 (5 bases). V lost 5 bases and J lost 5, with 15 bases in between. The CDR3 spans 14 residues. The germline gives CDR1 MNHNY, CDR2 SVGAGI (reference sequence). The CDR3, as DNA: TGTGCCAGCAGTCCCACAGGTTTAGGAACTGAAGCTTTCTTT. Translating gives CASSPTGLGTEAFF.

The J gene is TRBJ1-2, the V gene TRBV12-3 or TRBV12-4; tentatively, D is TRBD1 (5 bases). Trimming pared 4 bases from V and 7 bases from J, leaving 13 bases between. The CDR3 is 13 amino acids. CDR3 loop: CASSWGTAGGYTF. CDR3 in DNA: TGTGCCAGCAGTTGGGGGACCGCGGGTGGCTACACCTTC.

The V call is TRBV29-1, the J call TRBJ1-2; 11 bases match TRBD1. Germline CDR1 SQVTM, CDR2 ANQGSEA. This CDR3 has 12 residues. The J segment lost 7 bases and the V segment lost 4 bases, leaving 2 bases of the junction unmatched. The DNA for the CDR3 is TGCAGCGTTGGGACAGGGGGCGGTGGCTACACCTTC. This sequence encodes CSVGTGGGGYTF.

For the CDR3, the DNA is TGTGCCAGCAGCTTAGAACTAGCGGGGCCCCCACAAGAGACCCAGTACTTC. Its translation is CASSLELAGPPQETQYF. The V call is TRBV11-3, the J call TRBJ2-5, with 10 bases fitting TRBD2. CDR1 SGHNT and CDR2 YENEEA come from the germline V gene. CDR3 length: 17 amino acids. With V trimmed by 0 bases and J by 2 bases, 6 bases remained unmatched.

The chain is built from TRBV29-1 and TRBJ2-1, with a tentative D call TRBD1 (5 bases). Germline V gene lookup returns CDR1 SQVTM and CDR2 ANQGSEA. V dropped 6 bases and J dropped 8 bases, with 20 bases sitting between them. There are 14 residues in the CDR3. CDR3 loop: CSVWGGNGVDEQFF. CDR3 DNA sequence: TGCAGCGTGTGGGGCGGAAACGGAGTGGATGAGCAGTTCTTC.

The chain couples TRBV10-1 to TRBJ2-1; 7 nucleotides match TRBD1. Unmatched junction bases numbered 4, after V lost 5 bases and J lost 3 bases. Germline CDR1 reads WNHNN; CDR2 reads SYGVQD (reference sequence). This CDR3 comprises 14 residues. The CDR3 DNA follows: TGCGCCAGCAGTCGGGCAGGGGGCTACAATGAGCAGTTCTTC. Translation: CASSRAGGYNEQFF.

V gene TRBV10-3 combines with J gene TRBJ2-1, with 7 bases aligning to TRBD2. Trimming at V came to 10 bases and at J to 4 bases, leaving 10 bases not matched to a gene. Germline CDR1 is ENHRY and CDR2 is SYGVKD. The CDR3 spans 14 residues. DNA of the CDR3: TGTGCCAGTTCGACTAGCCACCCGTACAATGAGCAGTTCTTC. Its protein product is CASSTSHPYNEQFF.

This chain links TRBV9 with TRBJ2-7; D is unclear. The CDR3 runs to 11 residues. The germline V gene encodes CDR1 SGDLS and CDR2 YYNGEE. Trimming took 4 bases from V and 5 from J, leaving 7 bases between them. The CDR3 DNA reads TGTGCCAGCAGCTTCTTACACGAGCAGTACTTC. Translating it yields CASSFLHEQYF.

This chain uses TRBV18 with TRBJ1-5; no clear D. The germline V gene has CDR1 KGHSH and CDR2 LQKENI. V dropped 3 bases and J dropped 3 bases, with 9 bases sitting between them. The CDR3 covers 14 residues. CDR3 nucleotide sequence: TGTGCCAGCTCACCTAACGGGTACAATCAGCCCCAGCATTTT. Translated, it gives CASSPNGYNQPQHF.

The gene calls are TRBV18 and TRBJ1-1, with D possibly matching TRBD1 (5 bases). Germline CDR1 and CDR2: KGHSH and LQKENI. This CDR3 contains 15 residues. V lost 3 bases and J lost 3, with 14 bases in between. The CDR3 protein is CASSPPARVDTEAFF. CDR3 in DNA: TGTGCCAGCTCACCCCCCGCCAGGGTGGACACTGAAGCTTTCTTT.